This TCR beta chain originates from a study of T cells in narcolepsy. Study results and caveats: Autoreactive HCRT-specific and TRIB2-specific clonotypes were marked in same-patient CSF-versus-blood CD4+ comparisons. Blood of same and different patients, but not healthy controls, reportedly held recurring autoreactive clonotypes.

Clones were sequenced by immunoSEQ multiplex PCR, and TCRdb holds only the in-frame ones, with some missing. The sample carries some 20,000 clones, around 83% recorded once. The CDR3 has 15 amino acids. Between the trimmed V and J ends, which lost 7 bases and 1 base, there was a span of 20 bases. Germline CDR1 is SQVTM and CDR2 is ANQGSEA. With regard to this clone: Its antigen is not identified.

The sample comprised memory (CD45RA-) CD4+ T cells from blood. This TCR came from a human donor in good health. This chain uses TRBV29-1 with TRBJ2-7; weak D call: TRBD1 (5 bases). The CDR3 sequence is CSATGSAGPSYEQYF. DNA of the CDR3: TGCAGCGCCACAGGTTCAGCAGGACCTTCCTACGAGCAGTACTTC.